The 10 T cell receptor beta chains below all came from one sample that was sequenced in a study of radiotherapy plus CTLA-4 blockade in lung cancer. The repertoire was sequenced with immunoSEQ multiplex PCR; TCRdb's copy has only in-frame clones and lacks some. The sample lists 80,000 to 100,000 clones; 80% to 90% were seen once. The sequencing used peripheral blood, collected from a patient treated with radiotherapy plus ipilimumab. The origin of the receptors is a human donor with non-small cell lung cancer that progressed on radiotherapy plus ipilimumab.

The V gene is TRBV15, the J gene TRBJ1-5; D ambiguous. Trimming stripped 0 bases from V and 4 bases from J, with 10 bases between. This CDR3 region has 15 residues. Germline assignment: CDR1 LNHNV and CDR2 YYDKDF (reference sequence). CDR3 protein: CATSRDLRENQPQHF. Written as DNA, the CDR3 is TGTGCCACCAGCAGAGATCTGAGAGAGAATCAGCCCCAGCATTTT.

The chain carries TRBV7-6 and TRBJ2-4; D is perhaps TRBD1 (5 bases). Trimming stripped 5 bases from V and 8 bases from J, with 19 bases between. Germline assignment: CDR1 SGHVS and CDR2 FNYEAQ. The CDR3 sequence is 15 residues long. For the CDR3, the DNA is TGTGCCAGCAGCCAAAAGGACGCCCCAGGGTACATTCAGTACTTC. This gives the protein CASSQKDAPGYIQYF. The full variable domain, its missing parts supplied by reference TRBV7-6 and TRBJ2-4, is GAGVSQSPRYKVTKRGQDVALRCDPISGHVSLYWYRQALGQGPEFLTYFNYEAQQDKSGLPNDRFSAERPEGSISTLTIQRTEQRDSAMYRCASSQKDAPGYIQYFGAGTRLSVL.

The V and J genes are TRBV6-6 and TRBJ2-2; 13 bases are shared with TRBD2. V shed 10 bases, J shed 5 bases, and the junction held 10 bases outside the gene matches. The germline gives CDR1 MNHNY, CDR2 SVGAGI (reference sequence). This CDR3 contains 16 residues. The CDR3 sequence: CATGTSGIAGTGELFF. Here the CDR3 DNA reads TGTGCCACCGGGACTAGCGGGATTGCGGGGACCGGGGAGCTGTTTTTT.

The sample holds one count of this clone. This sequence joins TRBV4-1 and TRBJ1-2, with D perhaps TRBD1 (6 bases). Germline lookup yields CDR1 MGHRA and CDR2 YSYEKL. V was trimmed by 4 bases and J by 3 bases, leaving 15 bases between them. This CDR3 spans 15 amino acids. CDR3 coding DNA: TGCGCCAGCAGCCTCCGGACAGACTCGGACTATGGCTACACCTTC. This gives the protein CASSLRTDSDYGYTF.

CDR3 region: CSVVEGYGYTF. The DNA of the CDR3 is TGCAGCGTTGTCGAGGGGTATGGCTACACCTTC. This chain links TRBV29-1 with TRBJ1-2; a weak D match, TRBD1 (5 bases). Germline values: CDR1 SQVTM, CDR2 ANQGSEA. This CDR3 is built from 11 residues. V shed 4 bases and J shed 5 bases, with 8 bases lying between them.

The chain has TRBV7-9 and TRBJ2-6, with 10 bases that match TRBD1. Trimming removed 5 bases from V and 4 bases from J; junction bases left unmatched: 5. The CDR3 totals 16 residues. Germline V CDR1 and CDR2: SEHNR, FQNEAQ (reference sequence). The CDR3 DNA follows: TGTGCCAGCAGCCACGACAGGGGGCCAGGGGCCAACGTCCTGACTTTC. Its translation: CASSHDRGPGANVLTF.

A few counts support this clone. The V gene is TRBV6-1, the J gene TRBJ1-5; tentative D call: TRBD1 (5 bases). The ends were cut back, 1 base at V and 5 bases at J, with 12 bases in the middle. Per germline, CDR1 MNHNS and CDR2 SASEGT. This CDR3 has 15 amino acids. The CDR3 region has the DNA TGTGCCAGCAGTGAAGTAGGGGCAGATTATCAGCCCCAGCATTTT. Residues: CASSEVGADYQPQHF.

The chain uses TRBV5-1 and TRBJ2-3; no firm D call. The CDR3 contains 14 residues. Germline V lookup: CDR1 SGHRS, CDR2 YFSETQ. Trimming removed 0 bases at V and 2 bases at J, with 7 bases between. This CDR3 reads CASSLGHYTDTQYF. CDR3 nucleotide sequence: TGCGCCAGCAGCTTGGGACATTACACAGATACGCAGTATTTT.

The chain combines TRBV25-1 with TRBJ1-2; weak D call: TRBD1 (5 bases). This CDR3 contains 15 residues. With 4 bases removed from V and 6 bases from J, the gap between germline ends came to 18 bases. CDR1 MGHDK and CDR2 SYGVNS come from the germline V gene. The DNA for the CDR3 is TGTGCCAGCAGTGTTTCGGGACGGGGTTCGGATGGCTACACCTTC. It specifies CASSVSGRGSDGYTF.

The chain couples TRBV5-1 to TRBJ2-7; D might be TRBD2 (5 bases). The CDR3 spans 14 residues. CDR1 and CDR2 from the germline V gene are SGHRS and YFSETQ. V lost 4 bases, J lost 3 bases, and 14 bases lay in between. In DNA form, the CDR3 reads TGCGCCAGCAGCAAGGACCGGGGTAGCTACGAGCAGTACTTC. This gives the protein CASSKDRGSYEQYF.